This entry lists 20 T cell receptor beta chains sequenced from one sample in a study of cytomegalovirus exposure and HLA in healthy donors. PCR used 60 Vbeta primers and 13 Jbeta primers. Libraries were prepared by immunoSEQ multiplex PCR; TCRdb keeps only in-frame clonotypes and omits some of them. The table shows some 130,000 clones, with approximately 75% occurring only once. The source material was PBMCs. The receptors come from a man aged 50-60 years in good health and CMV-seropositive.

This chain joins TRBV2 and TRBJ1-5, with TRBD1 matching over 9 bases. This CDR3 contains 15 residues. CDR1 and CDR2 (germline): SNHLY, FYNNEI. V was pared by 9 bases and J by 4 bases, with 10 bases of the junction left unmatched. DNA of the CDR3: TGTGCCAGTCGGAGGGACGGGACAGGGAATCAGCCCCAGCATTTT. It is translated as CASRRDGTGNQPQHF. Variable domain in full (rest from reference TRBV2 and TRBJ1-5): EPEVTQTPSHQVTQMGQEVILRCVPISNHLYFYWYRQILGQKVEFLVSFYNNEISEKSEIFDDQFSVERPDGSNFTLKIRSTKLEDSAMYFCASRRDGTGNQPQHFGDGTRLSIL.

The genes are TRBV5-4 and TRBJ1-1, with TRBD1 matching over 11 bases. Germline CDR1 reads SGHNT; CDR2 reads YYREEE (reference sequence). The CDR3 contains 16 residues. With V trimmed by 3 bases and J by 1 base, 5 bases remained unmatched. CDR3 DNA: TGTGCCAGCAGCTCCGGACAGGGGGCAGGGAACACTGAAGCTTTCTTT. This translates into CASSSGQGAGNTEAFF.

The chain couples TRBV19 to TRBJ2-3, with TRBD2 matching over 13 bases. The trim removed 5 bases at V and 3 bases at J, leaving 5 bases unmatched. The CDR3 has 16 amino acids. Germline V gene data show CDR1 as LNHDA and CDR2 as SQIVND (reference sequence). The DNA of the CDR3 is TGTGCCAGTAGTCCACTAGCGGGGGGGCAAACAGATACGCAGTATTTT. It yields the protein CASSPLAGGQTDTQYF.

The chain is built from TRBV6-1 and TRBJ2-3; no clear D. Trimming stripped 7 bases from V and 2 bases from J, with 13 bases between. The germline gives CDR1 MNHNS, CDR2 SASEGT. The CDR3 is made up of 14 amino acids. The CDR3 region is CASKITDLTDTQYF. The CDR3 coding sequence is TGTGCCAGCAAAATCACAGACCTCACAGATACGCAGTATTTT.

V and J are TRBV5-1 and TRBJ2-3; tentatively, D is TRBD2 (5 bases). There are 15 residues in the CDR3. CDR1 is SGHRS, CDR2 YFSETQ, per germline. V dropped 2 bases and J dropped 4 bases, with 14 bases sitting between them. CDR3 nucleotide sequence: TGCGCCAGCAGCTTTACTAGTTCGACGGCAGATACGCAGTATTTT. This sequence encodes CASSFTSSTADTQYF.

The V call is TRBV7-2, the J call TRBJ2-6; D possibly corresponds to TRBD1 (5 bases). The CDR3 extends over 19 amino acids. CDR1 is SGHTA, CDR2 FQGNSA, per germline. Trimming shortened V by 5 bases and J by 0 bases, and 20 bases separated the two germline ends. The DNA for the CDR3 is TGTGCCAGCAGCCCAGCTTGGTTGCAGGGAAGCTCTGGGGCCAACGTCCTGACTTTC. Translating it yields CASSPAWLQGSSGANVLTF.

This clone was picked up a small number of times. This CDR3 reads CSSIPRGTEAFF. The CDR3 DNA reads TGCAGCTCCATCCCCCGGGGCACTGAAGCTTTCTTT. The J gene is TRBJ1-1, the V gene TRBV29-1; D gene ambiguous. The CDR3 runs 12 residues. CDR1 SQVTM and CDR2 ANQGSEA come from the germline V gene. With 8 bases removed from V and 4 bases from J, the gap between germline ends came to 14 bases.

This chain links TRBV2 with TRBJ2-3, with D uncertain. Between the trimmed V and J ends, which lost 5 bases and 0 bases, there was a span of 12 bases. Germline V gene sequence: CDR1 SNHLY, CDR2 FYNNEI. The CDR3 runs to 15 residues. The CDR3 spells CASSLDGVSTDTQYF. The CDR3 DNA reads TGTGCCAGCAGTCTAGACGGAGTCAGCACAGATACGCAGTATTTT.

The CDR3 nucleotides are TGTGCCAGTAGTCCCGGGACAGGGGCAAACTATGGCTACACCTTC. Encoded protein: CASSPGTGANYGYTF. This chain links TRBV19 with TRBJ1-2, with 10 nucleotides matching TRBD1. Germline assignment: CDR1 LNHDA and CDR2 SQIVND (reference sequence). V dropped 5 bases and J dropped 2; count of bases not matched to a gene: 5. The CDR3 sequence is 15 residues long.

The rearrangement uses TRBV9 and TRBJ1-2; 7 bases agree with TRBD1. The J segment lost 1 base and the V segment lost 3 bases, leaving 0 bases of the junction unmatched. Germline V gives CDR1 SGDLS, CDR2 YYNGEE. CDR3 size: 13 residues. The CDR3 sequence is CASSGDSNYGYTF. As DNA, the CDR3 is TGTGCCAGCAGCGGGGACAGTAACTATGGCTACACCTTC.

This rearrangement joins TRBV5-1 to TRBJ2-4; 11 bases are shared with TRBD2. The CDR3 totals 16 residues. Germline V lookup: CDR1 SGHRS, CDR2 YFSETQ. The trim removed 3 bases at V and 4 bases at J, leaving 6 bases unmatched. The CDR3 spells CASSSGTSGTKNIQYF. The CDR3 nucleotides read TGCGCCAGCAGCTCCGGGACTAGCGGAACGAAAAACATTCAGTACTTC. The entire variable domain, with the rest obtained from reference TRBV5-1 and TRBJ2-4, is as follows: KAGVTQTPRYLIKTRGQQVTLSCSPISGHRSVSWYQQTPGQGLQFLFEYFSETQRNKGNFPGRFSGRQFSNSRSEMNVSTLELGDSALYLCASSSGTSGTKNIQYFGAGTRLSVL.

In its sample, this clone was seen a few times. CDR3 residues: CASGTVYEQYF. CDR3 nucleotides: TGTGCCAGCGGAACAGTCTACGAGCAGTACTTC. The J gene is TRBJ2-7, the V gene TRBV6-1; D not resolved. Germline V gene data show CDR1 as MNHNS and CDR2 as SASEGT. The length of the CDR3 is 11 residues. Trimming removed 8 bases at V and 3 bases at J, with 8 bases between.

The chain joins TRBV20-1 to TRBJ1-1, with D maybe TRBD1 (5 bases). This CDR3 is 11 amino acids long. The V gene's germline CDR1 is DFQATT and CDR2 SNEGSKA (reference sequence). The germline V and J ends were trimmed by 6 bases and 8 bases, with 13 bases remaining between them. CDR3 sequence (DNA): TGCAGTGCCCGGGGGGGTAAAGAAGCTTTCTTT. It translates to CSARGGKEAFF.

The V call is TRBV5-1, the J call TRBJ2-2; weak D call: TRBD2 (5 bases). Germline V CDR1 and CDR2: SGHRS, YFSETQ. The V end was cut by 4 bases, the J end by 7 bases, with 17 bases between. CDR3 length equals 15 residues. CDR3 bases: TGCGCCAGCAGCAGGACTGCACCCGAGGACGGGGAGCTGTTTTTT. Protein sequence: CASSRTAPEDGELFF.

The CDR3 DNA reads as TGTGCCAGCACCTGGGTTGGGGGGAGAAATGAGCAGTTCTTC. It is translated as CASTWVGGRNEQFF. V and J are TRBV6-5 and TRBJ2-1, with TRBD2 as a possible D gene (6 bases). V was trimmed by 7 bases and J by 7 bases, leaving 17 bases between them. The CDR3 extends over 14 amino acids. Germline V lookup: CDR1 MNHEY, CDR2 SVGAGI.

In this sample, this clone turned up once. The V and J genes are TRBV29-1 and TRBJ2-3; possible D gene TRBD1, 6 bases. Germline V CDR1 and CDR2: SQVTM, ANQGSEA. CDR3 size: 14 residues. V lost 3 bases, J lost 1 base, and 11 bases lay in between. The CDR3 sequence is CSVDQGLGTDTQYF. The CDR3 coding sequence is TGCAGCGTTGACCAGGGGCTCGGCACAGATACGCAGTATTTT.

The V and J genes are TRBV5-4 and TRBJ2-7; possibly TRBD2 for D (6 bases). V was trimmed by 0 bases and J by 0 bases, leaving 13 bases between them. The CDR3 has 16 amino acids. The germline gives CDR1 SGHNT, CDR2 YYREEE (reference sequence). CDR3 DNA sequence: TGTGCCAGCAGCTTGGACGCGGGGTACCTCTCCTACGAGCAGTACTTC. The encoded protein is CASSLDAGYLSYEQYF.

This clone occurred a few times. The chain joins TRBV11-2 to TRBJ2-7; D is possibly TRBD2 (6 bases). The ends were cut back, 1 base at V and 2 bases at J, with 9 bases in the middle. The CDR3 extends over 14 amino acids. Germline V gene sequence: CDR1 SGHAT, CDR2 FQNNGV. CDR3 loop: CASSLVGGTYEQYF. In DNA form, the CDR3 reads TGTGCCAGCAGCTTAGTGGGCGGGACCTACGAGCAGTACTTC.

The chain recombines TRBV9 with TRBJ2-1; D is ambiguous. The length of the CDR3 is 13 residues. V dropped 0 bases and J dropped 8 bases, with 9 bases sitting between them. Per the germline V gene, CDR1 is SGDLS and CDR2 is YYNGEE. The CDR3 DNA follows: TGTGCCAGCAGCGTAGATGGCCCCGATGAGCAGTTCTTC. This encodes CASSVDGPDEQFF.

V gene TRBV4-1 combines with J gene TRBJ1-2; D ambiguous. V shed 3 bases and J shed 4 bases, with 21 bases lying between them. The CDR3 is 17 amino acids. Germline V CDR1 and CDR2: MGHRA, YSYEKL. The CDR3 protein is CASSHLKNDLRGYGYTF. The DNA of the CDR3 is TGCGCCAGCAGCCATCTCAAAAACGACCTCCGGGGCTATGGCTACACCTTC.